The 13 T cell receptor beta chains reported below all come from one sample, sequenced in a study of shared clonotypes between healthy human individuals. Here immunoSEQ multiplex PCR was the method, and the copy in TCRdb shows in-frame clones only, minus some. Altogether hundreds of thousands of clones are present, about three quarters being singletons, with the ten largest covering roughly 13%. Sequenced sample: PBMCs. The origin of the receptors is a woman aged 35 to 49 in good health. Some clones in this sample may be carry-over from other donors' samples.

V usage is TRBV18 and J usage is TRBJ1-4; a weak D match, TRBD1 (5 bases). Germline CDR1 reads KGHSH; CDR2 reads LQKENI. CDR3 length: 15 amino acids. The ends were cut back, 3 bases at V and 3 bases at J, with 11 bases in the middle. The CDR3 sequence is CASSPQTAANEKLFF. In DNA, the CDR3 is TGTGCCAGCTCACCGCAGACAGCAGCTAATGAAAAACTGTTTTTT.

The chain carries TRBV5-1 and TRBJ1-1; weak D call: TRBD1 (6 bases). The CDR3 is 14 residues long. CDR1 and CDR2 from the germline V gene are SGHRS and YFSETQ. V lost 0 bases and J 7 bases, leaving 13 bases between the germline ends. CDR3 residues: CASSLGSGDYEAFF. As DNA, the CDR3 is TGCGCCAGCAGCTTGGGGTCAGGGGACTATGAAGCTTTCTTT. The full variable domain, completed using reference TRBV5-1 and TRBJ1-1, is KAGVTQTPRYLIKTRGQQVTLSCSPISGHRSVSWYQQTPGQGLQFLFEYFSETQRNKGNFPGRFSGRQFSNSRSEMNVSTLELGDSALYLCASSLGSGDYEAFFGQGTRLTVV.

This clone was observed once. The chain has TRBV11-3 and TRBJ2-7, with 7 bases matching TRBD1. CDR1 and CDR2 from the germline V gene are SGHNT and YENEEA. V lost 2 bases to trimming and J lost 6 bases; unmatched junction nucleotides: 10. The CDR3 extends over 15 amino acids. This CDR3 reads CASSLKTGLLGEQYF. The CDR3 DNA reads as TGTGCCAGCAGCTTAAAGACAGGGTTATTGGGCGAGCAGTACTTC.

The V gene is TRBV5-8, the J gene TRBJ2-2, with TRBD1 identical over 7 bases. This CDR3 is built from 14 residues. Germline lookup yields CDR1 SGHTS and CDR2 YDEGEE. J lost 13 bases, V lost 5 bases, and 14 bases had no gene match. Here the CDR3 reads CASSNDRELYGLFF. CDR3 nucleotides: TGTGCCAGCAGTAATGACAGGGAACTCTACGGGCTGTTTTTT.

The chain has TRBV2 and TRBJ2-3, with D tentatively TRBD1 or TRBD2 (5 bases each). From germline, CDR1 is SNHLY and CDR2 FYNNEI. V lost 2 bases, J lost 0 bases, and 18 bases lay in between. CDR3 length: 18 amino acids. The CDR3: CASSERGRETGSTDTQYF. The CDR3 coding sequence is TGTGCCAGCAGTGAAAGGGGCAGGGAGACCGGTAGCACAGATACGCAGTATTTT.

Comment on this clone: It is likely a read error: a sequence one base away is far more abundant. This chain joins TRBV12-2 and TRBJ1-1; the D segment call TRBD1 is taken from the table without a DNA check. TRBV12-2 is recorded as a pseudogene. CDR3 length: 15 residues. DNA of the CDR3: TGTGCCAGCAGCTCTCCCCGGACAGCGAACACTGAAGTTTTCTTT. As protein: CASSSPRTANTEVFF.

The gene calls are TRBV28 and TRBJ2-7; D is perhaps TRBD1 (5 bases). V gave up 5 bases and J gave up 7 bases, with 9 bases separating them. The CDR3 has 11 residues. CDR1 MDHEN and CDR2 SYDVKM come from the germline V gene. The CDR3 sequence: CASSQRQEQYF. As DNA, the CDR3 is TGTGCCAGCAGTCAAAGACAGGAGCAGTACTTC.

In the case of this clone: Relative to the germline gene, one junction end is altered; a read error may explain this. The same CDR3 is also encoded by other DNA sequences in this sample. The CDR3 loop reads CASSEVGVTEAFF. CDR3 bases: TGCGCCAGCAGTGAAGTCGGGGTCACTGAAGCTTTCTTT. The chain couples TRBV6-1 to TRBJ1-1, with D unresolved. Per the germline V gene, CDR1 is MNHNS and CDR2 is SASEGT. The CDR3 runs to 13 residues.

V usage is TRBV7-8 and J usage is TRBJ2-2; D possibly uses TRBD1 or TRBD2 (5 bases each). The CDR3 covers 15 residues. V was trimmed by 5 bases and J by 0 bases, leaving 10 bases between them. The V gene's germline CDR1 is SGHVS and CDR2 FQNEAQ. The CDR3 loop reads CASSPGTPNTGELFF. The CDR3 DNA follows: TGTGCCAGCAGCCCCGGGACGCCGAACACCGGGGAGCTGTTTTTT.

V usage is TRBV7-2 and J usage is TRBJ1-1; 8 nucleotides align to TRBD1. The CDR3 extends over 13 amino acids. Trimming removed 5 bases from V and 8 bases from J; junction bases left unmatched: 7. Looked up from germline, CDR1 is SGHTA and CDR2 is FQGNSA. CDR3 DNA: TGTGCCAGCAGCATCTGGACAGGGCGGGAAGCTTTCTTT. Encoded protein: CASSIWTGREAFF.

DNA for the CDR3: TGTGCCTGGCGTGGACTAGCAGACTTGGGGGAGCAGTACTTC. Amino acids: CAWRGLADLGEQYF. This chain connects TRBV30 to TRBJ2-7, with 8 bases aligning to TRBD2. Germline V gives CDR1 GTSNPN, CDR2 SVGIG (reference sequence). The ends lost 5 bases at V and 7 bases at J; junction bases unmatched: 13. The length of the CDR3 is 14 residues. Looking up the rest from reference TRBV30 and TRBJ2-7 gives the full variable domain: SQTIHQWPATLVQPVGSPLSLECTVEGTSNPNLYWYRQAAGRGLQLLFYSVGIGQISSEVPQNLSASRPQDRQFILSSKKLLLSDSGFYLCAWRGLADLGEQYFGPGTRLTVT.

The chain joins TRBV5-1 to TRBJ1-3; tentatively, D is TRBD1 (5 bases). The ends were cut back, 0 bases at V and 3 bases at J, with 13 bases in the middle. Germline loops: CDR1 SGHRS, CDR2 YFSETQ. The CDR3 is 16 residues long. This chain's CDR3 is CASSLVSAGGGNTIYF. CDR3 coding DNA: TGCGCCAGCAGCTTGGTATCTGCTGGGGGTGGAAACACCATATATTTT.

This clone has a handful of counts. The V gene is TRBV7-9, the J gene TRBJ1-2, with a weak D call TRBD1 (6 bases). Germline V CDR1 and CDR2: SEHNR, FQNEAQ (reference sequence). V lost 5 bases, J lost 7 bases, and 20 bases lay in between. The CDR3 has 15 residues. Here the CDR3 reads CASSPPSQGISGYTF. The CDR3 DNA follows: TGTGCCAGCAGCCCCCCAAGTCAGGGGATTAGTGGCTACACCTTC.